One sample yielded the 3 T cell receptor beta chains listed below, sequenced in a study of blood T cell repertoires in COVID-19. Profiled with immunoSEQ multiplex PCR; TCRdb holds only in-frame clones, not every one. This table has 250,000 to 350,000 clones, approximately 82% appearing once. The sample comprised peripheral blood. The receptor source for this set is a woman aged 45-65 years with acute or convalescent COVID-19.

The CDR3 sequence: CASSARDNQETQYF. The CDR3 bases are TGTGCCAGTAGTGCCCGGGACAACCAAGAGACCCAGTACTTC. The chain is built from TRBV19 and TRBJ2-5; maybe TRBD1 (6 bases). Germline loops: CDR1 LNHDA, CDR2 SQIVND (reference sequence). Between the trimmed V and J ends, which lost 5 bases and 0 bases, there was a span of 10 bases. This CDR3 has 14 residues.

This chain connects TRBV5-1 to TRBJ1-3, with 7 bases matching TRBD1. The CDR3 consists of 16 residues. Germline V gene data show CDR1 as SGHRS and CDR2 as YFSETQ. With 4 bases clipped from V and 0 bases from J, the junction kept 7 bases outside the gene matches. CDR3 sequence (DNA): TGCGCCAGCAGCGGCGGGGACAGTCACTCTGGAAACACCATATATTTT. Its protein product is CASSGGDSHSGNTIYF.

The chain recombines TRBV5-4 with TRBJ2-3; 7 bases map to TRBD1. Germline CDR1 SGHNT, CDR2 YYREEE (reference sequence). The CDR3 contains 16 residues. V was clipped by 2 bases and J by 0 bases; unmatched bases: 6. The CDR3 DNA reads as TGTGCCAGCAGCTTCTACAGGGGCGTCAGCACAGATACGCAGTATTTT. Translating gives CASSFYRGVSTDTQYF.